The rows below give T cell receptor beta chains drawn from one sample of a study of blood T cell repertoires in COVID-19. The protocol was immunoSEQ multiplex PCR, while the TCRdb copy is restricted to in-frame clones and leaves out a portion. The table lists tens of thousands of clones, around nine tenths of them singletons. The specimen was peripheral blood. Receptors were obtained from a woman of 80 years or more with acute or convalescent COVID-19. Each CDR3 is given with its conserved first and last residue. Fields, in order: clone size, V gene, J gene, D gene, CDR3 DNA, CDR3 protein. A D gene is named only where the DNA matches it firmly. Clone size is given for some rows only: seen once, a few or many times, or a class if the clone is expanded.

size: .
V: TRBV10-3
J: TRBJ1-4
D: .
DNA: TGTGCCATCAGGGCAGGCAGTGGGGAAAAACTGTTTTTT
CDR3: CAIRAGSGEKLFF

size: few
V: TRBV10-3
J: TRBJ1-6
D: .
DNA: TGTGCCATCAGTGAGATCCGAGAAAATTCACCCCTCCACTTT
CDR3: CAISEIRENSPLHF

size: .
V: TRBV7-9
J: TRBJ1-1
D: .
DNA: TGTGCCAGCAGCTTACAGGGGAAGGCTTTCTTT
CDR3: CASSLQGKAFF

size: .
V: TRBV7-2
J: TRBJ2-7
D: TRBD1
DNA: TGTGCCAGCAGCTATTCCGGGACAGGGCTCTACGAGCAGTACTTC
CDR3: CASSYSGTGLYEQYF

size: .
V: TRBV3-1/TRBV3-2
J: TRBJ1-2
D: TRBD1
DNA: TGTGCCAGCAGCCCCCTGGGACAGGGAAACTATGGCTACACCTTC
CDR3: CASSPLGQGNYGYTF

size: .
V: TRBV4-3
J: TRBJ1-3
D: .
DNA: TGCGCCAGCAGCCAAGATCTCGGGTCAGGAAACACCATATATTTT
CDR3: CASSQDLGSGNTIYF

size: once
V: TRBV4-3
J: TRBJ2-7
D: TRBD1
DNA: TGCGCCAGCAGCCAAGATCTTACAGGGGGCCTCTACGAGCAGTACTTC
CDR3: CASSQDLTGGLYEQYF

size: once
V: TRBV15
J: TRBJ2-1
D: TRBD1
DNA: TGTGCCACCAGCAGACTCGGGACAGGAGAAAACAATGAGCAGTTCTTC
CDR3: CATSRLGTGENNEQFF

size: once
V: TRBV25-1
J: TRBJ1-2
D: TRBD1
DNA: TGTGCCAGCAGTGGGGACAGGTGGGTCGGTGGCTACACCTTC
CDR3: CASSGDRWVGGYTF

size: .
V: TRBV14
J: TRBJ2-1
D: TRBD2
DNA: TGTGCCAGCAGCCAAGGCGCGGGAGGGCCTGGTTGGCAGTTCTTC
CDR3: CASSQGAGGPGWQFF

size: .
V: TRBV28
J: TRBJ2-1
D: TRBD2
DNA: TGTGCCAGCAGTTTACCTAGCGGGAGGAATGAGCAGTTCTTC
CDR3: CASSLPSGRNEQFF

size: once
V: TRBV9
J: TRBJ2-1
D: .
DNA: TGTGCCAGCAGCGTAGCGGGTGAGCAGTTCTTC
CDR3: CASSVAGEQFF

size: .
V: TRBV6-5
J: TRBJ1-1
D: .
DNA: TGTGCCAGCTGCTTGGTCGGCAGGGATGACACTGAAGCTTTCTTT
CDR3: CASCLVGRDDTEAFF

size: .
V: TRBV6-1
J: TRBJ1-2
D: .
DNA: TGTGCCAGCAGTGAAGGGTCACAGGGCATCTATGGCTACACCTTC
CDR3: CASSEGSQGIYGYTF

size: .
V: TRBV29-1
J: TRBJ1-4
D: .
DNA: TGCAGCGTCCTACCGGGAGGTAATGAAAAACTGTTTTTT
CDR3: CSVLPGGNEKLFF

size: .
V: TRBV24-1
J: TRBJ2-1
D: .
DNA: TGTGCCACCAGTGGGTACACCGATGAGCAGTTCTTC
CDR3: CATSGYTDEQFF

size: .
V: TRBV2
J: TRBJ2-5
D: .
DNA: TGTGCCAGCAGTGAACTAGTAGGGGTGGAGACCCAGTACTTC
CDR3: CASSELVGVETQYF

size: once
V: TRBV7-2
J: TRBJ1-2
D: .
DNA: TGTGCCAGCAGCTTAGTAAACACGCCGGGTGGCTACACCTTC
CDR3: CASSLVNTPGGYTF

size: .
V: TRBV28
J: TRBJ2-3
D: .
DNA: TGTGCCAGCAGTACTAGCCAGAGGCTAGATACGCAGTATTTT
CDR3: CASSTSQRLDTQYF

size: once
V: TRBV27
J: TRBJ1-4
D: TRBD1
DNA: TGTGCCAGCAGTTTCGACAGGGGTGAAAAACTGTTTTTT
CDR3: CASSFDRGEKLFF

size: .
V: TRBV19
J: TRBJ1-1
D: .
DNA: TGTGCCAGTAGTGAGAGAGACACTGAAGCTTTCTTT
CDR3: CASSERDTEAFF

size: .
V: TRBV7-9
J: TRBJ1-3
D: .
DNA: TGTGCCAGCAGCTTAGTCGCCACGGGGTACGGAAACACCATATATTTT
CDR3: CASSLVATGYGNTIYF

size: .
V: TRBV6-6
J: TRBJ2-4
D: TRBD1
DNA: TGTGCCAGCAACCCAACAGGGGGCAAAAACATTCAGTACTTC
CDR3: CASNPTGGKNIQYF

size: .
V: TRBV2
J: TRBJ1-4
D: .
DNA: TGTGCCAGCGAGGATGAAAAACTGTTTTTT
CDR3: CASEDEKLFF

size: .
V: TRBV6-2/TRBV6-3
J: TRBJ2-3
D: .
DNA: TGTGCCAGCAGTTACTCGTTCCGCTCGGCAGGGGGCACAGATACGCAGTATTTT
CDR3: CASSYSFRSAGGTDTQYF

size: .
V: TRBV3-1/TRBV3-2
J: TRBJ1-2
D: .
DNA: TGTGCCAGCAGCCTGGATGGCAGGGATATAGGTGGCTACACCTTC
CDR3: CASSLDGRDIGGYTF

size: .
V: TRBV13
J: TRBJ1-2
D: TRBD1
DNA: TGTGCCAGCAGCGGGGACAGGGTCTATGGCTACACCTTC
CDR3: CASSGDRVYGYTF

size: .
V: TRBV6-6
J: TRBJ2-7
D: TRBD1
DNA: TGTGCCAGCAGTTTACTAGGACAGGGGGGCGCCGAGCAGTACTTC
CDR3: CASSLLGQGGAEQYF

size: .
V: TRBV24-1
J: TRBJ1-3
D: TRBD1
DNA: TGTGCCACCAGTGATTTTCTGGTCGGGACAGCCTCTGGAAACACCATATATTTT
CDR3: CATSDFLVGTASGNTIYF

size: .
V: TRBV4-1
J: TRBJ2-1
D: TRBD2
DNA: TGCGCCAGCAGCCAAGATCTTACTAGCGCCTACAATGAGCAGTTCTTC
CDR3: CASSQDLTSAYNEQFF

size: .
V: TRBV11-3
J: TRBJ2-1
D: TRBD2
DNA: TGTGCCAGCAGCCCCGCCGGGACTAGCGGTTACAATGAGCAGTTCTTC
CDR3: CASSPAGTSGYNEQFF

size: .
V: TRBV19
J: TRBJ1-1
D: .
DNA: TGTGCCAGTAGTATAGTCGGCGGCTTTAACACTGAAGCTTTCTTT
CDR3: CASSIVGGFNTEAFF

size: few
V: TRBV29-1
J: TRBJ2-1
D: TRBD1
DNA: TGCAGCGTCGGTTTCCCAGGGGGTGAGCAGTTCTTC
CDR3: CSVGFPGGEQFF

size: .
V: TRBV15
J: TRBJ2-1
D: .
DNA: TGTGCCACCAGCAGTGAGGGCGACCGATCGAGGGATGAGCAGTTCTTC
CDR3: CATSSEGDRSRDEQFF

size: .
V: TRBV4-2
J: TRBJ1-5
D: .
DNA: TGTGCCAGCAGCCCGACTCCCTCCCAAAATCAGCCCCAGCATTTT
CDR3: CASSPTPSQNQPQHF

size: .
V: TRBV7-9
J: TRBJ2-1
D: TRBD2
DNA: TGTGCCAGCAGCTTAGGTGCTAGCGGGGGAAATGAGCAGTTCTTC
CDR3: CASSLGASGGNEQFF

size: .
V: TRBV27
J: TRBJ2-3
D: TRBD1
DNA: TGTGCCAGCAGTTCCTTGACAGGGATGAGAACAGATACGCAGTATTTT
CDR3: CASSSLTGMRTDTQYF

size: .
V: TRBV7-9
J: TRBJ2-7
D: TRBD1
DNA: TGTGCCAGCAGCTCAGCCGGGACAGGGACCTACGAGCAGTACTTC
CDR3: CASSSAGTGTYEQYF